The 29 T cell receptor beta chains listed next were all sequenced from one sample in a study of CD8+ T cells in alopecia areata. Reverse transcribed after extraction, RNA yielded cDNA as the sequencing template. The repertoire was sequenced with immunoSEQ multiplex PCR; TCRdb's copy has only in-frame clones and lacks some. There are over 150,000 clones in the sample; about 55% occur only once, and approximately 10% lies in the top ten. Treatment indicated: oral pan-JAK inhibitor, 5-10 mg twice daily. Sample: CD8+ T cells sorted from blood, taken at week 24, from a patient treated with tofacitinib. These receptors all stem from a human donor with alopecia areata.

This clone was counted between two and nine times. This chain uses TRBV4-3 with TRBJ2-5; 8 nucleotides line up with TRBD2. After removal of 4 bases from V and 0 bases from J, the junction contained 7 bases not matched to a gene. The CDR3 spans 16 residues. Germline V gives CDR1 LGHNA, CDR2 YSLEER. CDR3 nucleotide sequence: TGCGCCAGCAGCCTGAACGCGGGGGGCCACCAAGAGACCCAGTACTTC. Encoded protein: CASSLNAGGHQETQYF.

The chain combines TRBV4-3 with TRBJ1-2; TRBD1 aligns across 7 bases. The CDR3 sequence is 15 residues long. The germline V gene encodes CDR1 LGHNA and CDR2 YSLEER. V shed 0 bases, J shed 3 bases, and the junction held 4 bases outside the gene matches. CDR3 loop: CASSQDRDSDYGYTF. DNA of the CDR3: TGCGCCAGCAGCCAAGACCGGGACAGTGACTATGGCTACACCTTC.

This clone was detected ten times or more. V is TRBV28 and J is TRBJ2-3; D gene uncertain. Germline V CDR1 and CDR2: MDHEN, SYDVKM. The CDR3 runs 12 residues. Between the trimmed V and J ends, which lost 6 bases and 6 bases, there was a span of 10 bases. CDR3 protein: CASSPVPDTQYF. CDR3 in DNA: TGTGCCAGCAGCCCGGTACCGGATACGCAGTATTTT.

The rearrangement uses TRBV19 and TRBJ1-4; D gene unclear. V lost 2 bases and J 4 bases, leaving 8 bases between the germline ends. The CDR3 has 14 residues. Germline CDR1 is LNHDA and CDR2 is SQIVND (reference sequence). Here the CDR3 reads CASSIRPINEKLFF. CDR3 DNA: TGTGCCAGTAGTATACGGCCGATTAATGAAAAACTGTTTTTT.

CDR3 loop: CASSSKPVDYGYTF. DNA of the CDR3: TGTGCCAGCAGCTCTAAACCTGTGGACTATGGCTACACCTTC. V gene TRBV5-6 combines with J gene TRBJ1-2; D remains unclear. The V end lost 3 bases, the J end lost 3 bases, and 12 bases lay between the germline ends. CDR3 size: 14 residues. The germline gives CDR1 SGHDT, CDR2 YYEEEE.

Notes on this clone: Other nucleotide sequences from this sample produce the same CDR3. The chain carries TRBV30 and TRBJ2-3; D not certain. Germline assignment: CDR1 GTSNPN and CDR2 SVGIG (reference sequence). The CDR3 is made up of 12 amino acids. V lost 3 bases and J lost 1, with 5 bases in between. The CDR3 reads CAWSAGTDTQYF. For the CDR3, the DNA is TGTGCCTGGAGCGCGGGCACAGATACGCAGTATTTT.

This clone came up a few times. This sequence joins TRBV14 and TRBJ2-3; D is undetermined. V was clipped by 3 bases and J by 3 bases, with 7 bases between them. The CDR3 loop spans 13 amino acids. Germline CDR1 SGHDN, CDR2 FVKESK. The CDR3 DNA reads as TGTGCCAGCAGCCAGGAGCTGACAGATACGCAGTATTTT. Its translation: CASSQELTDTQYF.

The chain joins TRBV4-3 to TRBJ1-1; no definite D call. Trimming took 5 bases from V and 4 from J, leaving 11 bases between them. This CDR3 region has 13 residues. The germline V gene encodes CDR1 LGHNA and CDR2 YSLEER. The CDR3 DNA reads TGCGCCAGCAGCAGATCTAAAGGCACTGAAGCTTTCTTT. Translating gives CASSRSKGTEAFF.

The chain has TRBV29-1 and TRBJ1-1; no definite D call. The CDR3 covers 12 residues. The germline V and J ends were trimmed by 3 bases and 1 base, with 6 bases remaining between them. The germline CDR1 and CDR2 sequences are SQVTM and ANQGSEA. As DNA, the CDR3 is TGCAGCGTTGATGCCGCGAACACTGAAGCTTTCTTT. Translated: CSVDAANTEAFF.

The chain employs TRBV21-1 and TRBJ2-6. TRBV21-1 is a pseudogene. This CDR3 spans 15 amino acids. CDR3 protein: CASSKGEAGANVLTF. CDR3 sequence (DNA): TGTGCCAGCAGCAAAGGGGAAGCTGGGGCCAACGTCCTGACTTTC.

This clone has just a few counts. The V gene is TRBV11-1, the J gene TRBJ2-1; unclear D gene. V was shortened by 5 bases and J by 3 bases, with 23 bases between the two germline ends. The CDR3 is 18 amino acids. Germline V CDR1 and CDR2: SGHAT, FQDESV (reference sequence). CDR3 coding DNA: TGTGCCAGCAGCCCTAGGCGCACGGCGGCTGGGATCTACAATGAGCAGTTCTTC. Translating it yields CASSPRRTAAGIYNEQFF.

This clone was observed a handful of times. The chain carries TRBV5-6 and TRBJ1-1, with 12 bases identical to TRBD1. With V trimmed by 4 bases and J by 6 bases, 7 bases remained unmatched. CDR3 size: 15 residues. Per the germline V gene, CDR1 is SGHDT and CDR2 is YYEEEE. The CDR3 DNA reads as TGTGCCAGCAGCCCAGGGACAGGGGGCTGGGCTGAAGCTTTCTTT. Protein sequence: CASSPGTGGWAEAFF.

This clone has a handful of counts. The chain has TRBV5-6 and TRBJ1-3; no clear D gene. Per the germline V gene, CDR1 is SGHDT and CDR2 is YYEEEE. The CDR3 extends over 14 amino acids. V lost 4 bases and J lost 1, with 9 bases in between. CDR3 residues: CASSPDSSGNTIYF. The CDR3 region has the DNA TGTGCCAGCAGCCCGGACTCTTCTGGAAACACCATATATTTT.

V is TRBV5-6 and J is TRBJ1-5, with D tentatively TRBD1 (5 bases). CDR3 length equals 14 residues. The V gene lost 1 base and the J gene lost 7 bases, with 12 bases spanning the gap. CDR1 is SGHDT and CDR2 is YYEEEE in the germline V gene. The chain's CDR3 is CASSLWQGFQPQHF. Written as DNA, the CDR3 is TGTGCCAGCAGCTTGTGGCAGGGATTCCAGCCCCAGCATTTT.

Only a few counts were recorded for this clone. V usage is TRBV2 and J usage is TRBJ2-7; D not certain. The CDR3 contains 11 residues. Germline loops: CDR1 SNHLY, CDR2 FYNNEI. Trimming left V 0 bases short and J 3 bases short, with 0 bases between. CDR3 nucleotides: TGTGCCAGCAGTGAAGCCTACGAGCAGTACTTC. This sequence encodes CASSEAYEQYF.

CDR3 sequence: CASSSFPDRATEPQHF. The CDR3 coding sequence is TGTGCCAGCAGCTCGTTCCCCGACAGGGCCACGGAGCCCCAGCATTTT. This chain uses TRBV7-8 with TRBJ1-5; the match to TRBD1 covers 7 bases. V shed 4 bases and J 8 bases; nucleotides not matched to a gene: 14. Germline lookup yields CDR1 SGHVS and CDR2 FQNEAQ. This CDR3 comprises 16 residues.

The genes are TRBV11-2 and TRBJ1-6, with 7 positions matching TRBD1. Trimming removed 2 bases from V and 10 bases from J; junction bases left unmatched: 14. The CDR3 covers 17 residues. Germline CDR1 is SGHAT and CDR2 is FQNNGV. CDR3 nucleotide sequence: TGTGCCAGCAGCTTACTAATCGACAGGGATGGATGGTCACCCCTCCACTTT. Translating gives CASSLLIDRDGWSPLHF.

This clone occurred a few times. The J gene is TRBJ1-5, the V gene TRBV19; TRBD1 matches at 7 bases. Per germline, CDR1 LNHDA and CDR2 SQIVND (reference sequence). J lost 4 bases, V lost 7 bases, and 1 base had no gene match. The CDR3 sequence is 12 residues long. This chain's CDR3 is CASKQGNQPQHF. As DNA, the CDR3 is TGTGCCAGTAAACAGGGGAATCAGCCCCAGCATTTT.

This clone was observed a handful of times. This chain joins TRBV9 and TRBJ2-2, with TRBD2 identical over 9 bases. Germline V CDR1 and CDR2: SGDLS, YYNGEE. The length of the CDR3 is 15 residues. J lost 1 base, V lost 4 bases, and 2 bases had no gene match. The CDR3 sequence is CASSISGGNTGELFF. For the CDR3, the DNA is TGTGCCAGCAGCATTAGCGGGGGGAACACCGGGGAGCTGTTTTTT.

The chain has TRBV30 and TRBJ2-2; no firm D call. Trimming stripped 5 bases from V and 6 bases from J, with 7 bases between. From germline, CDR1 is GTSNPN and CDR2 SVGIG (reference sequence). The CDR3 runs to 11 residues. CDR3 in DNA: TGTGCCTGGGCAGCTGCCGGGGAGCTGTTTTTT. Protein: CAWAAAGELFF.

The chain joins TRBV27 to TRBJ2-7; D is uncertain. Germline V gene data show CDR1 as MNHEY and CDR2 as SMNVEV (reference sequence). Trimming stripped 5 bases from V and 6 bases from J, with 20 bases between. CDR3 length: 15 amino acids. DNA for the CDR3: TGTGCCAGCAGTCCAAGACAACAAGGATCGGTCGAGCAGTACTTC. This gives the protein CASSPRQQGSVEQYF.

This clone has a single count. CDR3 DNA sequence: TGTGCCAGCACCGCGAAGAACACCGGGGAGCTGTTTTTT. Its protein product is CASTAKNTGELFF. The rearrangement links TRBV7-6 to TRBJ2-2; unclear D gene. The CDR3 runs to 13 residues. Germline CDR1 is SGHVS and CDR2 is FNYEAQ. V was shortened by 7 bases and J by 1 base, with 7 bases between the two germline ends.

The CDR3 DNA reads TGTGCCAGCAGTGAAGGTGCCGGCCTTTGGGGCAATCAGCCCCAGCATTTT. The encoded protein is CASSEGAGLWGNQPQHF. This sequence joins TRBV6-1 and TRBJ1-5; no clear D gene. Trimming pared 1 base from V and 2 bases from J, leaving 15 bases between. The germline CDR1 and CDR2 sequences are MNHNS and SASEGT. The CDR3 has 17 amino acids.

The chain couples TRBV25-1 to TRBJ1-4; D not resolved. CDR3 length: 14 amino acids. The germline V gene has CDR1 MGHDK and CDR2 SYGVNS. The V end was cut by 1 base, the J end by 6 bases, with 9 bases between. The CDR3 sequence: CASSELGGDEKLFF. CDR3 nucleotides: TGTGCCAGCAGTGAATTGGGTGGGGATGAAAAACTGTTTTTT.

The chain recombines TRBV9 with TRBJ1-2, with TRBD1 matching 8 bases. Germline V gene lookup returns CDR1 SGDLS and CDR2 YYNGEE. V lost 4 bases, J lost 5 bases, and 7 bases stayed unmatched. This CDR3 has 14 amino acids. The CDR3 here is CASSLGQGFYGYTF. CDR3 in DNA: TGTGCCAGCAGCTTAGGACAGGGCTTTTATGGCTACACCTTC.

This clone has only a few counts. The chain is built from TRBV29-1 and TRBJ1-5; maybe TRBD1 (5 bases). The V and J ends lost 6 bases and 4 bases respectively, with 13 bases between them. The germline V gene encodes CDR1 SQVTM and CDR2 ANQGSEA. This CDR3 has 13 residues. This chain's CDR3 is CSVAPGLNQPQHF. The CDR3 DNA reads as TGCAGCGTCGCTCCGGGGCTAAATCAGCCCCAGCATTTT.

This clone was picked up a small number of times. The rearrangement uses TRBV5-6 and TRBJ2-5; no clear D. Trimming removed 1 base at V and 1 base at J, with 8 bases between. The CDR3 consists of 14 residues. CDR1 is SGHDT, CDR2 YYEEEE, per germline. CDR3 DNA sequence: TGTGCCAGCAGCTTGTGGCCAGTCCAAGAGACCCAGTACTTC. Protein sequence: CASSLWPVQETQYF.

In its sample, this clone was seen once. The chain has TRBV2 and TRBJ2-3; 15 bases match TRBD2. The CDR3 covers 17 residues. V lost 5 bases to trimming and J lost 1 base; unmatched junction nucleotides: 4. Germline V gene sequence: CDR1 SNHLY, CDR2 FYNNEI. In nucleotides, the CDR3 is TGTGCCAGCAGTCCCTGGACTAGCGGGGGGGGCACAGATACGCAGTATTTT. Translating gives CASSPWTSGGGTDTQYF.

The chain combines TRBV5-8 with TRBJ2-3; D is possibly TRBD1 (6 bases). CDR1 and CDR2 (germline): SGHTS, YDEGEE. There are 12 residues in the CDR3. Trimming cost V 3 bases and J 9 bases, with 11 bases left between them. The CDR3 protein is CASSWATGTQYF. CDR3 in DNA: TGTGCCAGCAGCTGGGCTACAGGGACGCAGTATTTT.